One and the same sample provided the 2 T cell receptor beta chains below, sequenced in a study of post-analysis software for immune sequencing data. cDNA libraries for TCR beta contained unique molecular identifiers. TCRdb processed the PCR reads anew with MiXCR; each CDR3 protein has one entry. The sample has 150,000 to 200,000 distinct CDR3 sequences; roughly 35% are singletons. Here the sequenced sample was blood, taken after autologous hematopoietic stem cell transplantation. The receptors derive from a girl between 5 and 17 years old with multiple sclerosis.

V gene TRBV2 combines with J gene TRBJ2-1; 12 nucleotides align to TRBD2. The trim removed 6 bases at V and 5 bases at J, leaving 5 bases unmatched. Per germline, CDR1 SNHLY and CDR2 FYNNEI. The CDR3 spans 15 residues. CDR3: CASRRRTSGDNEQFF. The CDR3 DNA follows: TGTGCCAGCAGAAGGAGGACTAGCGGGGACAATGAGCAGTTCTTC.

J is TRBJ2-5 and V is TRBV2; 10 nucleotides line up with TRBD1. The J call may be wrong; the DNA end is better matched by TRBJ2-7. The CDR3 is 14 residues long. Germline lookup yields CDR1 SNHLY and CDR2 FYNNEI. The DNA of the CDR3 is TGTGCCAGCAGAGGCAGGGACAGGGGCTACGAGCAGTACTTC. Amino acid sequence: CASRGRDRGYEQYF.